This entry lists 9 T cell receptor beta chains sequenced from one sample in a study of T cell responses to AZD1222 COVID-19 vaccine. Sequencing was performed with immunoSEQ multiplex PCR; in TCRdb, only in-frame clones are kept and a portion is missing. Of about 120,000 clones listed, around nine tenths are singletons. The starting material was peripheral blood, obtained on day 0 of AZD1222 vaccination. The receptors were sampled from an adult in good health.

DNA for the CDR3: TGTGCCATCAGCAAAGACAGGGTTGGAGGCTACACCTTC. Amino acid sequence: CAISKDRVGGYTF. The chain links TRBV10-3 to TRBJ1-2; 7 bases match TRBD1. Unmatched junction bases numbered 9, after V lost 6 bases and J lost 8 bases. Germline V CDR1 and CDR2: ENHRY, SYGVKD. There are 13 residues in the CDR3.

The chain carries TRBV6-2 or TRBV6-3 and TRBJ2-7; the D is unclear. Trimming pared 2 bases from V and 2 bases from J, leaving 10 bases between. Germline CDR1 MNHEY, CDR2 SVGEGT. CDR3 length: 14 residues. The CDR3 sequence: CASSYARPPYEQYF. CDR3 coding DNA: TGTGCCAGCAGTTACGCGCGCCCTCCCTACGAGCAGTACTTC.

This chain links TRBV2 with TRBJ2-7; D might be TRBD1 or TRBD2, each matching 6 bases. V lost 4 bases to trimming and J lost 4 bases, with 17 bases between them. CDR1 is SNHLY and CDR2 is FYNNEI in the germline V gene. This CDR3 has 15 amino acids. CDR3 protein: CASSAGHSGVYEQYF. The DNA of the CDR3 is TGTGCCAGCAGTGCGGGACATAGCGGTGTTTACGAGCAGTACTTC.

The chain uses TRBV7-9 and TRBJ1-6, with 7 bases fitting TRBD1. Germline values: CDR1 SEHNR, CDR2 FQNEAQ (reference sequence). CDR3 size: 17 residues. V was pared by 5 bases and J by 2 bases, with 9 bases of the junction left unmatched. The chain's CDR3 is CASSQPGQETYNSPLHF. The CDR3 nucleotides read TGTGCCAGCAGCCAACCTGGACAGGAGACCTATAATTCACCCCTCCACTTT.

CDR3 sequence: CASSQEFPGWGTYSGNTIYF. As DNA, the CDR3 is TGTGCCAGCAGCCAAGAGTTTCCGGGGTGGGGGACCTACTCTGGAAACACCATATATTTT. This sequence joins TRBV3-1 (or the pseudogene TRBV3-2) and TRBJ1-3; maybe TRBD1 (5 bases). This CDR3 is built from 20 residues. Germline V gives CDR1 LGHDT, CDR2 YNNKEL (reference sequence). The germline V and J ends were trimmed by 0 bases and 0 bases, with 21 bases remaining between them.

J is TRBJ1-2 and V is TRBV18; possible D gene TRBD1, 5 bases. The germline V and J ends were trimmed by 3 bases and 6 bases, with 8 bases remaining between them. Per germline, CDR1 KGHSH and CDR2 LQKENI. The CDR3 extends over 12 amino acids. The DNA for the CDR3 is TGTGCCAGCTCACCTCGGGGGGATGGCTACACCTTC. Protein: CASSPRGDGYTF.

This chain connects TRBV11-2 to TRBJ1-3; no clear D gene. The V and J ends lost 3 bases and 0 bases respectively, with 9 bases between them. CDR1 is SGHAT, CDR2 FQNNGV, per germline. CDR3 length: 15 residues. The CDR3: CASSFRYFSGNTIYF. In DNA form, the CDR3 reads TGTGCCAGCAGCTTCCGGTACTTCTCTGGAAACACCATATATTTT.

The V gene is TRBV19, the J gene TRBJ2-1; no clear D. The CDR3 has 14 residues. With 3 bases removed from V and 5 bases from J, the gap between germline ends came to 11 bases. The germline V gene has CDR1 LNHDA and CDR2 SQIVND (reference sequence). CDR3 DNA: TGTGCCAGTAGTATTATGGGGTCAGACAATGAGCAGTTCTTC. Protein sequence: CASSIMGSDNEQFF.

V usage is TRBV21-1 and J usage is TRBJ1-2; the DNA was not used to check the table's D call, TRBD1. TRBV21-1 is reported as a pseudogene. This CDR3 is 14 amino acids long. CDR3 loop: CASFPRGLNYGYTF. CDR3 in DNA: TGTGCCAGCTTCCCCAGGGGGCTAAACTATGGCTACACCTTC.